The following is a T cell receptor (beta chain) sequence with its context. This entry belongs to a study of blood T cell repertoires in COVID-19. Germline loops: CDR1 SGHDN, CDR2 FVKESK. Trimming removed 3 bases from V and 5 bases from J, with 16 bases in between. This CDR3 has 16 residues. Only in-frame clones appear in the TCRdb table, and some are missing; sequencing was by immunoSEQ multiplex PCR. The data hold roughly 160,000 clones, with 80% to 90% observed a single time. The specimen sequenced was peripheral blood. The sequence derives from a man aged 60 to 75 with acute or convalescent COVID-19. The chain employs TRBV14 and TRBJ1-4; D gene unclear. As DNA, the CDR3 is TGTGCCAGCAGCCAGGTTGGTGGAGTACCAAATGAAAAACTGTTTTTT. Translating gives CASSQVGGVPNEKLFF.